Listed here are 32 T cell receptor beta chains from one sample, sequenced in a study of type 1 and type 2 diabetes patients. Genomic DNA was the PCR template. The TCR beta CDR3 region was amplified using 30 forward and 13 reverse primers. TCRdb reprocessed the multiplex PCR reads via MiXCR and lists one record per CDR3 protein. The sample shows 250,000 to 300,000 distinct CDR3 sequences, roughly 44% of them seen only once. The sequencing input was peripheral blood mononuclear cells (PBMCs). The receptors come from a man aged 18 to 29 with type 2 diabetes.

The J gene is TRBJ2-3, the V gene TRBV4-3, with D perhaps given as TRBD1 or TRBD2 (5 bases each). The germline gives CDR1 LGHNA, CDR2 YSLEER. Trimming removed 1 base from V and 9 bases from J, with 14 bases in between. The CDR3 covers 14 residues. The CDR3 is CASSQGEGLGTQYF. The CDR3 DNA sequence: TGCGCCAGCAGCCAAGGAGAGGGGTTGGGGACGCAGTATTTT.

V and J are TRBV7-2 and TRBJ2-5; 9 nucleotides line up with TRBD2. CDR1 SGHTA and CDR2 FQGNSA come from the germline V gene. This CDR3 has 16 residues. After removal of 7 bases from V and 4 bases from J, the junction contained 13 bases not matched to a gene. The CDR3 reads CASITGLAGSLETQYF. CDR3 sequence (DNA): TGTGCCAGCATCACAGGGCTAGCGGGGTCTTTAGAGACCCAGTACTTC.

The chain has TRBV7-2 and TRBJ2-5; D is tentatively TRBD1 or TRBD2 (5 bases each). This CDR3 region has 15 residues. V lost 5 bases and J lost 4, with 17 bases in between. CDR1 and CDR2 from the germline V gene are SGHTA and FQGNSA. CDR3 DNA: TGTGCCAGCAGCCCACCTCGTGGGGCGGGAGAGACCCAGTACTTC. It codes for CASSPPRGAGETQYF.

The CDR3 region has the DNA TGTGCCAGTAGTATTTCAGGGACGAGTCAGCCCCAGCATTTT. This translates into CASSISGTSQPQHF. The rearrangement uses TRBV19 and TRBJ1-5; possible D gene TRBD1, 5 bases. CDR1 and CDR2 from the germline V gene are LNHDA and SQIVND (reference sequence). Trimming cost V 3 bases and J 6 bases, with 12 bases left between them. The CDR3 is 14 residues long.

This clonotype was seen more than once but under ten times. This chain uses TRBV7-2 with TRBJ2-7; 7 bases agree with TRBD1. V was clipped by 2 bases and J by 2 bases; unmatched bases: 3. The CDR3 covers 14 residues. Germline CDR1 and CDR2: SGHTA and FQGNSA. The CDR3 here is CASSLTGAPYEQYF. CDR3 sequence (DNA): TGTGCCAGCAGCTTAACAGGGGCTCCCTACGAGCAGTACTTC. Full variable domain (remainder filled in from reference TRBV7-2 and TRBJ2-7): GAGVSQSPSNKVTEKGKDVELRCDPISGHTALYWYRQSLGQGLEFLIYFQGNSAPDKSGLPSDRFSAERTGGSVSTLTIQRTQQEDSAVYLCASSLTGAPYEQYFGPGTRLTVT.

In this sample, this clonotype turned up a few times. The chain recombines TRBV6-6 with TRBJ2-7; D ambiguous. The CDR3 totals 17 residues. V was trimmed by 0 bases and J by 4 bases, leaving 19 bases between them. Germline V gene sequence: CDR1 MNHNY, CDR2 SVGAGI (reference sequence). The CDR3 region has the DNA TGTGCCAGCAGTTACTCGAATGATCTAGGCATACGATACGAGCAGTACTTC. Amino acids: CASSYSNDLGIRYEQYF.

The rearrangement uses TRBV4-1 and TRBJ2-7, with D tentatively TRBD2 (5 bases). CDR1 and CDR2 from the germline V gene are MGHRA and YSYEKL. The CDR3 extends over 15 amino acids. V lost 4 bases and J lost 5, with 18 bases in between. CDR3 DNA sequence: TGCGCCAGCAGCCTCATTCATGGGAGCCCTGACGAGCAGTACTTC. This gives the protein CASSLIHGSPDEQYF.

Of note for this clonotype: A much more abundant neighbour one base away suggests this may be a read error. The chain uses TRBV15 and TRBJ2-5; TRBD2 matches 10 bases. CDR1 is LNHNV, CDR2 YYDKDF, per germline (reference sequence). This CDR3 spans 15 amino acids. The CDR3 loop reads CATCRDLAGDGGQYF. CDR3 sequence (DNA): TGTGCCACCTGCAGAGATCTAGCGGGAGATGGGGGCCAGTACTTC.

This clonotype was seen a few times. The V call is TRBV10-2, the J call TRBJ2-2; TRBD2 matches at 8 bases. Unmatched junction bases numbered 3, after V lost 11 bases and J lost 4 bases. CDR3 size: 12 residues. CDR1 and CDR2 (germline): WSHSY, SAAADI. Written as DNA, the CDR3 is TGCGCCGTCACTAGCGGCACCGGGGAGCTGTTTTTT. This sequence encodes CAVTSGTGELFF.

As concerns this clonotype: Because the CDR3 is missing its conserved closing phenylalanine or tryptophan, this is likely a read error. This chain uses TRBV30 with TRBJ2-7; TRBD1 matches 9 bases. V dropped 1 base and J dropped 4; count of bases not matched to a gene: 8. CDR1 and CDR2 (germline): GTSNPN, SVGIG (reference sequence). CDR3 length: 15 amino acids. The CDR3 DNA is TGTGCCTGGAGTGCAACCGGGACAGGGAAATACGAGCAGTACCTC. As protein: CAWSATGTGKYEQYL.

The CDR3 DNA follows: TGTGCCTCCCGTGGGAGACGGGCGGGGGGGGAAGAGACCCAGTACTTC. Amino acids: CASRGRRAGGEETQYF. The V gene is TRBV19, the J gene TRBJ2-5; 9 nucleotides align to TRBD2. J gave up 3 bases and V 11 bases, and 16 bases lay outside the gene matches. Germline loops: CDR1 LNHDA, CDR2 SQIVND (reference sequence). This CDR3 contains 16 residues.

The chain combines TRBV2 with TRBJ1-6; 9 bases align to TRBD1. The length of the CDR3 is 17 residues. Germline V lookup: CDR1 SNHLY, CDR2 FYNNEI. Trimming removed 5 bases from V and 4 bases from J; junction bases left unmatched: 9. As DNA, the CDR3 is TGTGCCAGCAGTTTCCGTGAGACAGGGGGATATAATTCACCCCTCCACTTT. As protein: CASSFRETGGYNSPLHF. The full variable domain, with the rest looked up from reference TRBV2 and TRBJ1-6, is EPEVTQTPSHQVTQMGQEVILRCVPISNHLYFYWYRQILGQKVEFLVSFYNNEISEKSEIFDDQFSVERPDGSNFTLKIRSTKLEDSAMYFCASSFRETGGYNSPLHFGNGTRLTVT.

V and J are TRBV7-3 and TRBJ2-2; D call uncertain. Germline CDR1 and CDR2: SGHTA and FQGTGA. The germline V and J ends were trimmed by 3 bases and 6 bases, with 5 bases remaining between them. The CDR3 runs to 12 residues. The CDR3 protein is CASSFRSGELFF. Here the CDR3 DNA reads TGTGCCAGCAGCTTCAGATCCGGGGAGCTGTTTTTT.

The chain uses TRBV7-3 and TRBJ2-1; 10 bases fit TRBD2. The CDR3 has 13 amino acids. Germline CDR1 and CDR2: SGHTA and FQGTGA. With 4 bases clipped from V and 9 bases from J, the junction kept 3 bases outside the gene matches. The CDR3 here is CASSWVAGGEQFF. The CDR3 nucleotides read TGTGCCAGCAGCTGGGTAGCGGGGGGTGAGCAGTTCTTC.

This rearrangement joins TRBV19 to TRBJ1-5; D gene ambiguous. This CDR3 comprises 19 residues. The V gene lost 8 bases and the J gene lost 7 bases, with 33 bases spanning the gap. Germline lookup yields CDR1 LNHDA and CDR2 SQIVND (reference sequence). As DNA, the CDR3 is TGTGCCAGTCCGAGTTGCGGAGACTTCCAACGGGTCCCCCAGCAGCCCCAGCATTTT. Translation: CASPSCGDFQRVPQQPQHF.

V usage is TRBV6-6 and J usage is TRBJ2-7; 8 bases fit TRBD2. This CDR3 region has 18 residues. Germline-derived CDR1 and CDR2 are MNHNY and SVGAGI (reference sequence). Trimming removed 5 bases from V and 1 base from J; junction bases left unmatched: 16. The CDR3 sequence: CASSETVTGGTGSYEQYF. The DNA of the CDR3 is TGTGCCAGCAGTGAAACGGTGACGGGGGGGACCGGATCCTACGAGCAGTACTTC.

The chain combines TRBV12-3 or TRBV12-4 with TRBJ2-1; 15 bases map to TRBD2. Germline trimming cut 5 bases from V and 5 bases from J; bases unmatched to any gene: 4. This CDR3 has 16 residues. This CDR3 is CASSGLAGGTNNEQFF. In nucleotides, the CDR3 is TGTGCCAGCAGTGGACTAGCGGGAGGGACAAACAATGAGCAGTTCTTC.

The gene calls are TRBV25-1 and TRBJ2-5; D is perhaps TRBD2 (6 bases). The J call may not be correct, given that the DNA end is closer to TRBJ2-1. The CDR3 spans 16 residues. Germline-derived CDR1 and CDR2 are MGHDK and SYGVNS. For the CDR3, the DNA is TGTGCCAGCATCCAATCGCGGGGAGGTACGGTAGGTGAGCAGTTCTTC. This codes for CASIQSRGGTVGEQFF.

This sequence joins TRBV6-1 and TRBJ1-3; D is possibly TRBD1 (5 bases). This CDR3 contains 11 residues. CDR1 MNHNS and CDR2 SASEGT come from the germline V gene. With 5 bases removed from V and 14 bases from J, the gap between germline ends came to 13 bases. The CDR3 region has the DNA TGTGCCAGCAGTTCATCGGGACCCCTATATTTT. This encodes CASSSSGPLYF.

The V call is TRBV2, the J call TRBJ2-3; 10 bases are shared with TRBD2. Germline V gene data show CDR1 as SNHLY and CDR2 as FYNNEI. The CDR3 loop spans 17 amino acids. With 4 bases clipped from V and 4 bases from J, the junction kept 11 bases outside the gene matches. The CDR3 reads CASSVSGGLGWADTQYF. The CDR3 nucleotides read TGTGCCAGCAGTGTTAGCGGGGGGTTGGGGTGGGCAGATACGCAGTATTTT.

The V gene is TRBV7-9, the J gene TRBJ2-7; possible D gene TRBD2, 7 bases. Trimming stripped 1 base from V and 6 bases from J, with 16 bases between. This CDR3 comprises 15 residues. Germline CDR1 reads SEHNR; CDR2 reads FQNEAQ (reference sequence). The CDR3 spells CASSLEMGRDTEQYF. CDR3 sequence (DNA): TGTGCCAGCAGCTTAGAGATGGGGAGGGACACCGAGCAGTACTTC.

This clonotype has just a few counts. V is TRBV12-3 or TRBV12-4 and J is TRBJ2-7; TRBD1 might be the D (6 bases). Trimming took 2 bases from V and 1 from J, leaving 9 bases between them. The CDR3 spans 14 residues. The CDR3 DNA follows: TGTGCCAGCAGTTTATCAGGGGTATCCTACGAGCAGTACTTC. Protein: CASSLSGVSYEQYF.

The chain combines TRBV7-8 with TRBJ2-7; 9 nucleotides align to TRBD1. Per germline, CDR1 SGHVS and CDR2 FQNEAQ. Trimming removed 4 bases from V and 4 bases from J; junction bases left unmatched: 8. The CDR3 is 15 amino acids. The CDR3: CASSSPGTGRYEQYF. In nucleotides, the CDR3 is TGTGCCAGCAGCTCTCCCGGGACAGGGAGGTACGAGCAGTACTTC. Variable domain in full (rest from reference TRBV7-8 and TRBJ2-7): GAGVSQSPRYKVAKRGQDVALRCDPISGHVSLFWYQQALGQGPEFLTYFQNEAQLDKSGLPSDRFFAERPEGSVSTLKIQRTQQEDSAVYLCASSSPGTGRYEQYFGPGTRLTVT.

The chain couples TRBV7-3 to TRBJ2-1; tentatively, D is TRBD2 (5 bases). The germline CDR1 and CDR2 sequences are SGHTA and FQGTGA. The CDR3 spans 16 residues. Trimming left V 1 base short and J 5 bases short, with 15 bases between. DNA for the CDR3: TGTGCCAGCAGCTTAAAAGGTTACGGACTTAACAATGAGCAGTTCTTC. Amino acids: CASSLKGYGLNNEQFF. Together with reference TRBV7-3 and TRBJ2-1, the CDR3 gives the full variable domain: GAGVSQTPSNKVTEKGKYVELRCDPISGHTALYWYRQSLGQGPEFLIYFQGTGAADDSGLPNDRFFAVRPEGSVSTLKIQRTERGDSAVYLCASSLKGYGLNNEQFFGPGTRLTVL.

This clonotype was observed a few times. The chain carries TRBV24-1 and TRBJ2-3; unclear D gene. Between the trimmed V and J ends, which lost 0 bases and 4 bases, there was a span of 7 bases. CDR3 length: 14 amino acids. CDR1 and CDR2 from the germline V gene are KGHDR and SFDVKD. This chain's CDR3 is CATSDLETADTQYF. CDR3 bases: TGTGCCACCAGTGATTTGGAAACTGCAGATACGCAGTATTTT.

The V call is TRBV2, the J call TRBJ2-6; D is unresolved. The germline V and J ends were trimmed by 3 bases and 1 base, with 7 bases remaining between them. Germline values: CDR1 SNHLY, CDR2 FYNNEI. This CDR3 is 15 amino acids long. The DNA of the CDR3 is TGTGCCAGCAGTGACAGGTGGTCTGGGGCCAACGTCCTGACTTTC. Translated, it gives CASSDRWSGANVLTF.

V is TRBV6-5 and J is TRBJ1-1, with 8 bases aligning to TRBD1. The CDR3 is 16 residues long. Germline assignment: CDR1 MNHEY and CDR2 SVGAGI. The V gene end was trimmed by 6 bases and the J gene end by 0 bases; junction bases not matched to a gene: 9. CDR3 in DNA: TGTGCCAGCAGCCAAGAGGTCAGGGGGCTGAACACTGAAGCTTTCTTT. This translates into CASSQEVRGLNTEAFF.

V usage is TRBV20-1 and J usage is TRBJ2-5; D is unresolved. The end of the DNA fits TRBJ2-1 better, so the J call may be wrong. CDR1 is DFQATT and CDR2 is SNEGSKA in the germline V gene (reference sequence). This CDR3 is 11 amino acids long. Here the CDR3 DNA reads TGCAGTGCTGCTGACTACAATGAGCAGTTCTTC. Translated, it gives CSAADYNEQFF.

The chain is built from TRBV30 and TRBJ2-3, with D perhaps matching TRBD2 (6 bases). Per the germline V gene, CDR1 is GTSNPN and CDR2 is SVGIG (reference sequence). The CDR3 totals 15 residues. The germline V and J ends were trimmed by 3 bases and 2 bases, with 15 bases remaining between them. The CDR3 spells CAWRGGRGFTDTQYF. Written as DNA, the CDR3 is TGTGCCTGGAGGGGCGGGCGGGGTTTCACAGATACGCAGTATTTT.

The rearrangement links TRBV7-9 to TRBJ1-2, with D hard to call. This CDR3 has 14 residues. V was shortened by 7 bases and J by 4 bases, with 16 bases between the two germline ends. Per germline, CDR1 SEHNR and CDR2 FQNEAQ (reference sequence). In DNA form, the CDR3 reads TGTGCCAGCATGGGCCGACCTCGGGTCTATGGCTACACCTTC. Its translation is CASMGRPRVYGYTF. Full variable domain (rest looked up from reference TRBV7-9 and TRBJ1-2): DTGVSQNPRHKITKRGQNVTFRCDPISEHNRLYWYRQTLGQGPEFLTYFQNEAQLEKSRLLSDRFSAERPKGSFSTLEIQRTEQGDSAMYLCASMGRPRVYGYTFGSGTRLTVV.

Note on this clonotype: A much more abundant neighbour one base away suggests this may be a read error. The chain couples TRBV2 to TRBJ2-7, with D unclear. V was shortened by 1 base and J by 5 bases, with 9 bases between the two germline ends. This CDR3 is built from 13 residues. From germline, CDR1 is SNHLY and CDR2 FYNNEI. In nucleotides, the CDR3 is TGTGCCAGCAGTGAAGTTCCATTCAACGAGCAGTACTTC. It yields the protein CASSEVPFNEQYF.

In its sample, this clonotype was seen once. The rearrangement links TRBV7-3 to TRBJ1-6; D might be TRBD1 (6 bases). Deletions cut 5 bases from V and 6 bases from J, with 20 bases between. The CDR3 length is 17 residues. Looked up from germline, CDR1 is SGHTA and CDR2 is FQGTGA. CDR3 sequence (DNA): TGTGCCAGCAGCGAACAGGGTGCGTCGGCTTGTAATTCACCCCTCCACTTT. Translation: CASSEQGASACNSPLHF.